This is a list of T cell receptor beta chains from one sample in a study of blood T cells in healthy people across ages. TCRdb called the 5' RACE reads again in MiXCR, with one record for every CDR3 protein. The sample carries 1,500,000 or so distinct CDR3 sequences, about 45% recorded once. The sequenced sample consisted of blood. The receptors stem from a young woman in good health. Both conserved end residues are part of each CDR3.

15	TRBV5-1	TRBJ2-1	CASSLEVATYNEQFF
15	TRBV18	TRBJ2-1	CASSPMTGGGNEQFF
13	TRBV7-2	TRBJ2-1	CASSYGDNYEQFF
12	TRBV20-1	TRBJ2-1	CSAQGDRETQFF
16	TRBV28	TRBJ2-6	CASSSRTDSGANVLTF
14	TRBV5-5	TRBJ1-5	CASSWTGLVQPQHF
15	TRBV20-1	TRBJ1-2	CSARVQYGGDRGYTF
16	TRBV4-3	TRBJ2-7	CASSQVVAGSPYEQYF
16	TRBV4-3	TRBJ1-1	CASSQEGYRSNTEAFF
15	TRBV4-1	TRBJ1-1	CASSQDRQGRTEAFF
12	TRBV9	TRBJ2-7	CASGNRAYEQYF
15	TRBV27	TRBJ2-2	CASSWGGVNTGELFF
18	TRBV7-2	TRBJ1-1	CASSLWWLGQGSNTEAFF
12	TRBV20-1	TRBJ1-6	CSAPARNSPLHF
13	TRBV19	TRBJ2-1	CASSFLAGGEQFF
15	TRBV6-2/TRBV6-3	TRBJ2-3	CASSYDLGRTDTQYF
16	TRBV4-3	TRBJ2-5	CASSQDYGRRGETQYF
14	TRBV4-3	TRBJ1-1	CASSPGTRGTEAFF
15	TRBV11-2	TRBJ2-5	CASSLRSRNQETQYF
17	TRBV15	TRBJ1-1	CATSRGKTGGVNTEAFF
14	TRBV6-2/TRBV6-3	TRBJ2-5	CASSYVGRQETQYF
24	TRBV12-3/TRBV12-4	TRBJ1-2	CASSLLGLGDRMKIMKPSNYGYTF
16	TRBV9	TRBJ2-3	CASSANQGERTDTQYF
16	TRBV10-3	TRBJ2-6	CAIGGRRGSGANVLTF
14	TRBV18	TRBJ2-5	CANSPWEGQETQYF
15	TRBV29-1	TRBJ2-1	CSVERTGRMHNEQFF
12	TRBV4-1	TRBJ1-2	CASMNREEGYTF
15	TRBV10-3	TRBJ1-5	CAISEGGQSNQPQHF
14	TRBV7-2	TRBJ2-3	CASSFVPLPDTQYF
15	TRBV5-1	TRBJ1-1	CASSLALGQGREAFF
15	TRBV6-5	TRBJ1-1	CASSYSARRSTEAFF
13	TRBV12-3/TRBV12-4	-	CASSLVRDSEQYF
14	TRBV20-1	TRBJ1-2	CSARERSNFYGYTF
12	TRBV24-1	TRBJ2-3	CATSSSTGTQYF
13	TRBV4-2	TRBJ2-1	CASSHIKASEQFF
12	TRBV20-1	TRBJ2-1	CSARNSYNEQFF
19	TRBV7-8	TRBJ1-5	CASSLTLKTGGFDNQPQHF
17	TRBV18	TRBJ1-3	CASSPPGQGYSGNTIYF
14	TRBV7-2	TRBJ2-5	CASSLDGTGVEQYF
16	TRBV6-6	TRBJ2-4	CASSYSDWLAKNIQYF
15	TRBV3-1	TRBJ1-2	CASSLNSGVLYGYTF